The next 25 T cell receptor beta chains were all read from a single sample in a study of blood T cell repertoires in COVID-19. Sequencing was performed with immunoSEQ multiplex PCR; in TCRdb, only in-frame clones are kept and a portion is missing. The repertoire consists of about 150,000 clones, with 84% occurring once and the leading ten covering roughly 8%. Sequences were obtained from PBMCs or T cells enriched from blood (not recorded which). These receptors came from a woman aged 45-65 years who had recovered from COVID-19.

CDR3 in amino acids: CASGSSGRVNEQFF. The CDR3 nucleotides are TGTGCCAGCGGCTCTAGCGGGAGGGTTAATGAGCAGTTCTTC. This chain joins TRBV27 and TRBJ2-1, with 12 bases matching TRBD2. The CDR3 extends over 14 amino acids. The germline V gene encodes CDR1 MNHEY and CDR2 SMNVEV (reference sequence). V lost 8 bases and J lost 7; bases outside the gene matches: 6.

The V gene is TRBV3-1 (or the pseudogene TRBV3-2), the J gene TRBJ2-6; possible D gene TRBD1, 6 bases. Deletions cut 0 bases from V and 0 bases from J, with 18 bases between. CDR1 is LGHDT, CDR2 YNNKEL, per germline (reference sequence). The CDR3 has 20 amino acids. In DNA, the CDR3 is TGTGCCAGCAGCCAAGAAGGTGTAGCAGGGGTAAGCTCTGGGGCCAACGTCCTGACTTTC. This sequence encodes CASSQEGVAGVSSGANVLTF.

This clone was seen at least ten times. This chain uses TRBV28 with TRBJ1-1, with TRBD1 identical over 9 bases. Per the germline V gene, CDR1 is MDHEN and CDR2 is SYDVKM. V lost 6 bases and J lost 2; bases outside the gene matches: 10. The CDR3 totals 16 residues. CDR3 DNA: TGTGCCAGCAGCTCCCCCGGGACAGGGAGAAACACTGAAGCTTTCTTT. Its protein is CASSSPGTGRNTEAFF.

The V call is TRBV27, the J call TRBJ1-2, with 7 bases identical to TRBD1. Germline CDR1 and CDR2: MNHEY and SMNVEV (reference sequence). The CDR3 has 11 amino acids. The ends lost 8 bases at V and 7 bases at J; junction bases unmatched: 4. CDR3 nucleotides: TGTGCCAGCCGATACAGGGGTGGCTACACCTTC. This codes for CASRYRGGYTF.

This sequence joins TRBV7-3 and TRBJ1-1; TRBD1 might be the D (5 bases). CDR3 length equals 15 residues. V lost 0 bases, J lost 5 bases, and 13 bases lay in between. In germline, CDR1 is SGHTA, CDR2 FQGTGA. CDR3 region: CASSLTGGEGTEAFF. The CDR3 bases are TGTGCCAGCAGCTTAACAGGTGGGGAGGGGACTGAAGCTTTCTTT.

The chain uses TRBV27 and TRBJ2-3, with 13 bases fitting TRBD2. CDR3 length equals 16 residues. The germline V gene encodes CDR1 MNHEY and CDR2 SMNVEV (reference sequence). J lost 2 bases, V lost 9 bases, and 8 bases had no gene match. In DNA, the CDR3 is TGTGCCAGTAGGGTGACTAGCGGGAGGTCCACAGATACGCAGTATTTT. Translation gives CASRVTSGRSTDTQYF.

The rearrangement joins TRBV7-9 to TRBJ2-3; D not certain. Trimming removed 7 bases from V and 3 bases from J, with 11 bases in between. This CDR3 contains 13 residues. Germline V gene lookup returns CDR1 SEHNR and CDR2 FQNEAQ (reference sequence). In DNA form, the CDR3 reads TGTGCCAGCACCCTACCCGGGACAGATACGCAGTATTTT. Amino acid sequence: CASTLPGTDTQYF.

The chain links TRBV7-3 to TRBJ2-7, with D tentatively TRBD1 (5 bases). The germline V and J ends were trimmed by 2 bases and 0 bases, with 8 bases remaining between them. This CDR3 has 14 residues. Germline assignment: CDR1 SGHTA and CDR2 FQGTGA. The CDR3 sequence is CASSLQGSSYEQYF. CDR3 sequence (DNA): TGTGCCAGCAGCTTACAGGGAAGCTCCTACGAGCAGTACTTC.

The chain links TRBV19 to TRBJ2-2, with a weak D call TRBD2 (6 bases). Germline lookup yields CDR1 LNHDA and CDR2 SQIVND (reference sequence). The ends were cut back, 3 bases at V and 5 bases at J, with 19 bases in the middle. The CDR3 runs to 17 residues. The CDR3 reads CASSIPGSRGRTGELFF. In nucleotides, the CDR3 is TGTGCCAGTAGTATCCCTGGAAGTCGGGGGAGAACCGGGGAGCTGTTTTTT. Filled out from reference TRBV19 and TRBJ2-2, the complete variable domain reads DGGITQSPKYLFRKEGQNVTLSCEQNLNHDAMYWYRQDPGQGLRLIYYSQIVNDFQKGDIAEGYSVSREKKESFPLTVTSAQKNPTAFYLCASSIPGSRGRTGELFFGEGSRLTVL.

This clone has just a few counts. This chain uses TRBV6-5 with TRBJ2-5; 8 positions agree with TRBD1. The CDR3 has 15 residues. Unmatched junction bases numbered 8, after V lost 4 bases and J lost 4 bases. Looked up from germline, CDR1 is MNHEY and CDR2 is SVGAGI. The CDR3 sequence is CASSFLSGGTETQYF. CDR3 bases: TGTGCCAGCAGTTTTCTCTCAGGGGGCACAGAGACCCAGTACTTC.

The chain uses TRBV28 and TRBJ1-5, with unresolved D. CDR3 length equals 15 residues. V lost 6 bases and J lost 0, with 12 bases in between. CDR1 is MDHEN and CDR2 is SYDVKM in the germline V gene. CDR3 sequence reads: CASRYHRGSNQPQHF. CDR3 DNA: TGTGCCAGCAGATACCACCGGGGTAGCAATCAGCCCCAGCATTTT.

V is TRBV9 and J is TRBJ1-1; TRBD1 agrees at 8 bases. This CDR3 is built from 15 residues. Germline assignment: CDR1 SGDLS and CDR2 YYNGEE. V shed 0 bases, J shed 5 bases, and the junction held 6 bases outside the gene matches. In DNA, the CDR3 is TGTGCCAGCAGCGTAGGGGACAGGAGAAGAACTGAAGCTTTCTTT. Translation: CASSVGDRRRTEAFF.

The chain joins TRBV5-1 to TRBJ2-2, with unresolved D. V dropped 2 bases and J dropped 0 bases, with 11 bases sitting between them. Germline V lookup: CDR1 SGHRS, CDR2 YFSETQ. The CDR3 loop spans 16 amino acids. The CDR3 DNA reads TGCGCCAGCAGCTTACAATCCAGTGCGAACACCGGGGAGCTGTTTTTT. It yields the protein CASSLQSSANTGELFF.

This chain uses TRBV18 with TRBJ2-2, with TRBD1 matching 9 bases. The germline CDR1 and CDR2 sequences are KGHSH and LQKENI. The V gene end was trimmed by 4 bases and the J gene end by 3 bases; junction bases not matched to a gene: 3. This CDR3 is built from 15 residues. CDR3 sequence (DNA): TGTGCCAGCTCACTGGGGACAGGGCACACCGGGGAGCTGTTTTTT. This codes for CASSLGTGHTGELFF.

This CDR3 reads CASSLASGGFGADTQYF. CDR3 DNA sequence: TGTGCCAGCAGCTTGGCTTCGGGGGGGTTCGGCGCAGATACGCAGTATTTT. The chain couples TRBV5-4 to TRBJ2-3; TRBD2 aligns across 8 bases. This CDR3 is built from 17 residues. The ends lost 0 bases at V and 4 bases at J; junction bases unmatched: 10. Germline V gives CDR1 SGHNT, CDR2 YYREEE (reference sequence).

The rearrangement links TRBV11-3 to TRBJ1-1; a possible D gene is TRBD1 (6 bases). CDR3 length: 15 amino acids. The V end was cut by 4 bases, the J end by 4 bases, with 16 bases between. Germline CDR1 SGHNT, CDR2 YENEEA. CDR3 residues: CASSSGPIGGTEAFF. In nucleotides, the CDR3 is TGTGCCAGCAGCTCGGGCCCCATAGGGGGCACTGAAGCTTTCTTT. The full variable domain, with the rest looked up from reference TRBV11-3 and TRBJ1-1, is EAGVVQSPRYKIIEKKQPVAFWCNPISGHNTLYWYLQNLGQGPELLIRYENEEAVDDSQLPKDRFSAERLKGVDSTLKIQPAELGDSAVYLCASSSGPIGGTEAFFGQGTRLTVV.

The rearrangement links TRBV7-2 to TRBJ1-4; 7 bases map to TRBD1. This CDR3 has 15 residues. Germline values: CDR1 SGHTA, CDR2 FQGNSA. Germline trimming cut 2 bases from V and 4 bases from J; bases unmatched to any gene: 4. The chain's CDR3 is CASSLMTGRNEKLFF. The CDR3 region has the DNA TGTGCCAGCAGCTTAATGACAGGGCGTAATGAAAAACTGTTTTTT.

V is TRBV18 and J is TRBJ1-1; D may be TRBD1 (6 bases). This CDR3 region has 17 residues. Germline CDR1 and CDR2: KGHSH and LQKENI. Trimming removed 3 bases at V and 1 base at J, with 18 bases between. CDR3: CASSPPLTRTANTEAFF. CDR3 nucleotides: TGTGCCAGCTCACCGCCCCTAACAAGGACAGCGAACACTGAAGCTTTCTTT.

This chain uses TRBV18 with TRBJ1-1; the match to TRBD1 covers 11 bases. The CDR3 loop spans 14 amino acids. V was pared by 4 bases and J by 5 bases, with 3 bases of the junction left unmatched. Looked up from germline, CDR1 is KGHSH and CDR2 is LQKENI. CDR3 sequence reads: CASSRGQGGTEAFF. Written as DNA, the CDR3 is TGTGCCAGCTCACGGGGACAGGGGGGGACTGAAGCTTTCTTT.

The CDR3 DNA reads as TGCGCCAGCAGGGAGAGGTTAGCGGGGGAGACCCAGTACTTC. This encodes CASRERLAGETQYF. The chain has TRBV10-2 and TRBJ2-5; 8 bases map to TRBD2. J lost 5 bases, V lost 6 bases, and 8 bases had no gene match. This CDR3 contains 14 residues. Germline loops: CDR1 WSHSY, CDR2 SAAADI.

The V gene is TRBV7-3, the J gene TRBJ2-3, with 12 bases that match TRBD2. Unmatched junction bases numbered 3, after V lost 6 bases and J lost 5 bases. CDR3 length equals 14 residues. Germline lookup yields CDR1 SGHTA and CDR2 FQGTGA. CDR3 protein: CASSPSGGEDTQYF. The CDR3 DNA reads TGTGCCAGCAGTCCTAGCGGGGGGGAAGATACGCAGTATTTT. Looking up the rest from reference TRBV7-3 and TRBJ2-3 gives the full variable domain: GAGVSQTPSNKVTEKGKYVELRCDPISGHTALYWYRQSLGQGPEFLIYFQGTGAADDSGLPNDRFFAVRPEGSVSTLKIQRTERGDSAVYLCASSPSGGEDTQYFGPGTRLTVL.

The chain joins TRBV6-2 or TRBV6-3 to TRBJ2-7, with D possibly matching TRBD2 (6 bases). Trimming stripped 5 bases from V and 0 bases from J, with 14 bases between. The CDR3 runs 15 residues. CDR1 and CDR2 (germline): MNHEY, SVGEGT. The CDR3 protein is CASSRTREISYEQYF. The CDR3 DNA sequence: TGTGCCAGCAGTCGAACCCGGGAGATCTCCTACGAGCAGTACTTC.

In DNA, the CDR3 is TGTGCCAGCAGTGAAGGGGGACTAGCGGCCTACTCGTACAATGAGCAGTTCTTC. This codes for CASSEGGLAAYSYNEQFF. The chain uses TRBV2 and TRBJ2-1; TRBD2 matches at 11 bases. After removal of 1 base from V and 4 bases from J, the junction contained 9 bases not matched to a gene. The CDR3 totals 18 residues. Germline CDR1 and CDR2: SNHLY and FYNNEI.

A few counts support this clone. This rearrangement joins TRBV5-1 to TRBJ2-3, with D possibly TRBD1 on 6 matching bases. V dropped 0 bases and J dropped 3 bases, with 11 bases sitting between them. The length of the CDR3 is 15 residues. Germline V gene data show CDR1 as SGHRS and CDR2 as YFSETQ. CDR3 in amino acids: CASSLEGDRTDTQYF. CDR3 DNA sequence: TGCGCCAGCAGCTTGGAGGGGGATCGAACAGATACGCAGTATTTT.

This sequence joins TRBV7-2 and TRBJ1-1; no clear D. The V and J ends lost 1 base and 3 bases respectively, with 6 bases between them. The CDR3 extends over 13 amino acids. Per the germline V gene, CDR1 is SGHTA and CDR2 is FQGNSA. The CDR3 loop is CASSLGSYTEAFF. CDR3 bases: TGTGCCAGCAGCTTAGGGAGCTACACTGAAGCTTTCTTT.